A single T cell receptor beta chain is shown here with its context. The authors built TCR beta libraries using iRepertoire HTBI primers and Arm-PCR of CDR3 regions. TCRdb reprocessed the multiplex PCR reads via MiXCR and lists one record per CDR3 protein. The sample has a few hundred thousand distinct CDR3 sequences, less than 15% seen once; the top ten hold approximately 19%. The CDR3 sequence is 17 residues long. Trimming took 1 base from V and 5 from J, leaving 23 bases between them. Germline V gene lookup returns CDR1 DFQATT and CDR2 SNEGSKA (reference sequence). Time point here: newly diagnosed GD, antithyroid drugs for less than 3 months. RNA isolated from PBMCs was used to make the TCR library. This sample was included in a study of regulatory T cells in long-lasting Graves disease. Separately, the same data were catalogued under a study of T cells in Graves' hyperthyroidism and ophthalmopathy.

Sequenced here: peripheral blood mononuclear cells (PBMCs), sampled at new diagnosis, from a patient treated with antithyroid drugs. The receptor comes from a woman between 45 and 60 years old with Graves disease. The rearrangement uses TRBV20-1 and TRBJ1-2, with D unclear. CDR3 sequence reads: CSARAPSGHLALYGYTF. The DNA of the CDR3 is TGCAGTGCTAGAGCCCCCTCAGGCCACCTCGCCCTTTATGGCTACACCTTC.